This T cell receptor (beta chain) was captured in a study of T cell therapy after organ transplantation. The CDR3 runs 17 residues. Trimming cost V 1 base and J 0 bases; bases outside gene matches: 6. From germline, CDR1 is SGHTA and CDR2 FQGTGA. For this clone: Its target is unknown.

The method was immunoSEQ multiplex PCR; TCRdb's version includes in-frame clones alone and lacks a portion of them. Of about 20,000 clones listed, roughly 84% are singletons. Noted time point: 20-29 weeks after completion of therapy. The genes are TRBV7-3 and TRBJ1-3; 7 bases are shared with TRBD1. This sequence was found in a human patient who had received a solid organ transplant and had CMV disease. The T cells may partly be graft donor cells. Sequenced here: CD8+ T cells from blood, sampled after autologous CMV-specific T cell therapy. The CDR3 DNA is TGTGCCAGCAGCTTAAACGCCAGGGGGGGCTCTGGAAACACCATATATTTT. The encoded protein is CASSLNARGGSGNTIYF.